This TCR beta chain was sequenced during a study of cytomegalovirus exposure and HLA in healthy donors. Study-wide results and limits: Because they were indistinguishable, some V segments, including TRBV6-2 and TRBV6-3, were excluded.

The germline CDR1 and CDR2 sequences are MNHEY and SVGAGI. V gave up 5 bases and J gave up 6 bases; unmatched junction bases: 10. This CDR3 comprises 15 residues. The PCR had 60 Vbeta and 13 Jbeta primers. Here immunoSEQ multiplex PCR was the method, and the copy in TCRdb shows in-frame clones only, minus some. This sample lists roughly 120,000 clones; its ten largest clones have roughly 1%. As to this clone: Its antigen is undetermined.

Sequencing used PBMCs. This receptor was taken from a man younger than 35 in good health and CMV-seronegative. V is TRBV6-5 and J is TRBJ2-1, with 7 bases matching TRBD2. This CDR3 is CASSDFTGGSNEQFF. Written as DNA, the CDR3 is TGTGCCAGCAGTGACTTTACCGGCGGGAGCAATGAGCAGTTCTTC.